This is a list of T cell receptor beta chains from one sample in a study of blood T cell repertoires in COVID-19. Assay: immunoSEQ multiplex PCR; the TCRdb copy retains only in-frame clones and omits some. The sample includes 400,000 to 450,000 clones, roughly 88% of them seen just once. The sample was peripheral blood. The receptors shown here come from a young woman with active or convalescent COVID-19. CDR3s include the opening cysteine and the closing phenylalanine or tryptophan. Fields, in order: CDR3 protein, CDR3 DNA, J gene, D gene, V gene, clone size. A D gene is named only where the DNA matches it firmly. A clone size is listed for some rows: how often the clone was seen (once, few, many), or a class if it is expanded.

CASSWGLAGGHNEQFF,TGCGCCAGCAGCTGGGGACTAGCGGGGGGCCACAATGAGCAGTTCTTC,TRBJ2-1,TRBD2,TRBV5-1,-
CASSMDRIFSTDTQYF,TGTGCCAGCAGCATGGACAGGATCTTCAGCACAGATACGCAGTATTTT,TRBJ2-3,TRBD1,TRBV7-9,-
CASNAPPSGNEKLFF,TGTGCCAGTAATGCCCCCCCGTCGGGTAATGAAAAACTGTTTTTT,TRBJ1-4,-,TRBV19,-
CASTKQLDSPLHF,TGTGCCAGCACGAAACAATTGGATTCACCCCTCCACTTT,TRBJ1-6,-,TRBV11-2,-
CASMESDTQYF,TGTGCCAGTATGGAGTCAGATACGCAGTATTTT,TRBJ2-3,-,TRBV19,once
CASSLEGLAYNEQFF,TGTGCCAGCAGCTTGGAGGGACTAGCGTACAATGAGCAGTTCTTC,TRBJ2-1,TRBD2,TRBV5-4,-
CASSAGTDYGYTF,TGTGCCAGCAGTGCGGGGACCGACTATGGCTACACCTTC,TRBJ1-2,-,TRBV12-3/TRBV12-4,few
CASSLELNSPPRELFF,TGTGCCAGCAGCTTAGAGTTGAACAGTCCACCCCGGGAGCTGTTTTTT,TRBJ2-2,-,TRBV7-2,-
CASSEGAENTGELFF,TGTGCCAGCAGTGAGGGAGCAGAGAACACCGGGGAGCTGTTTTTT,TRBJ2-2,-,TRBV2,many
CASSQGDSDRADTQYF,TGTGCCAGCAGCCAGGGGGACAGCGATAGGGCAGATACGCAGTATTTT,TRBJ2-3,TRBD1,TRBV4-2,-
CASSSATEAFF,TGTGCCAGCAGCAGCGCGACTGAAGCTTTCTTT,TRBJ1-1,-,TRBV6-5,-
CASRRQSNYGYTF,TGTGCCAGCAGGCGACAGTCTAACTATGGCTACACCTTC,TRBJ1-2,-,TRBV3-1/TRBV3-2,-
CASSAMRQNSGNTIYF,TGTGCCAGCAGCGCTATGAGACAGAACTCTGGAAACACCATATATTTT,TRBJ1-3,-,TRBV9,-
CASSVADTTGELFF,TGTGCCAGCAGCGTAGCGGACACCACCGGGGAGCTGTTTTTT,TRBJ2-2,-,TRBV9,-
CASSIGQGLNQPQHF,TGTGCCAGTAGTATAGGACAGGGCTTGAATCAGCCCCAGCATTTT,TRBJ1-5,TRBD1,TRBV19,-
CASSLAAGGQETQYF,TGCGCCAGCAGCCTCGCGGCGGGGGGGCAAGAGACCCAGTACTTC,TRBJ2-5,TRBD2,TRBV4-1,-
CASSPNRTSGGAEFF,TGTGCCAGCAGCCCAAACAGGACTAGCGGGGGGGCAGAGTTCTTC,TRBJ2-1,TRBD2,TRBV7-8,-
CASSIVWSGGGETQYF,TGTGCCAGTAGTATCGTTTGGAGCGGGGGTGGAGAGACCCAGTACTTC,TRBJ2-5,TRBD2,TRBV19,-
CASRGDRGQGNTIYF,TGTGCCAGCAGAGGGGACAGGGGGCAAGGAAACACCATATATTTT,TRBJ1-3,TRBD1,TRBV25-1,few
CASGTGEADTQYF,TGTGCCTCTGGGACAGGGGAAGCAGATACGCAGTATTTT,TRBJ2-3,TRBD1,TRBV6-5,-
CASSQDPKDRAEAFF,TGCGCCAGCAGCCAAGACCCCAAGGACAGGGCTGAAGCTTTCTTT,TRBJ1-1,TRBD1,TRBV4-1,-
CASSQTGTGVPQTQYF,TGCGCCAGCAGCCAAACCGGGACAGGGGTTCCGCAGACCCAGTACTTC,TRBJ2-5,TRBD1,TRBV4-1,-
CASSQTQGGSPLHF,TGTGCCAGCAGCCAGACACAGGGGGGTTCACCCCTCCACTTT,TRBJ1-6,TRBD1,TRBV3-1/TRBV3-2,-
CASTLGRGMNTEAFF,TGTGCCAGTACCCTAGGGCGGGGGATGAACACTGAAGCTTTCTTT,TRBJ1-1,-,TRBV19,once